What follows are 26 T cell receptor beta chains derived from one specimen sequenced in a study of shared clonotypes between healthy human individuals. Clones were read by immunoSEQ multiplex PCR, and TCRdb kept only the in-frame ones, dropping some. The sample includes over 2,000,000 clones, 90% to 95% of them seen just once. Terminally differentiated effector memory CD45RA+ cells were left out of the naive CD8 fraction, which was CD45RO-negative and positively selected for CCR7. Sequenced: naive CD8+ T cells from PBMCs. These receptors came from a man younger than 30 in good health. Some clones in this sample may be carry-over from other donors' samples.

This sequence joins TRBV10-3 and TRBJ2-5; D gene uncertain. Deletions cut 3 bases from V and 6 bases from J, with 8 bases between. The CDR3 consists of 12 residues. Germline-derived CDR1 and CDR2 are ENHRY and SYGVKD. CDR3 sequence: CAISEDTKTQYF. DNA of the CDR3: TGTGCCATCAGTGAAGATACGAAGACCCAGTACTTC.

This clone was observed once. The J gene is TRBJ2-6, the V gene TRBV5-6, with D hard to call. Germline lookup yields CDR1 SGHDT and CDR2 YYEEEE. Trimming left V 2 bases short and J 0 bases short, with 18 bases between. The CDR3 consists of 19 residues. For the CDR3, the DNA is TGTGCCAGCAGCTTTTTTGTTTCTGAGCTTAGCTCTGGGGCCAACGTCCTGACTTTC. Its translation is CASSFFVSELSSGANVLTF. The entire variable domain, with the rest obtained from reference TRBV5-6 and TRBJ2-6, is as follows: DAGVTQSPTHLIKTRGQQVTLRCSPKSGHDTVSWYQQALGQGPQFIFQYYEEEERQRGNFPDRFSGHQFPNYSSELNVNALLLGDSALYLCASSFFVSELSSGANVLTFGAGSRLTVL.

The rearrangement joins TRBV6-1 to TRBJ1-1; TRBD1 aligns across 7 bases. Germline V gene lookup returns CDR1 MNHNS and CDR2 SASEGT. This CDR3 contains 14 residues. After removal of 8 bases from V and 3 bases from J, the junction contained 9 bases not matched to a gene. CDR3: CASLGGRWDTEAFF. The CDR3 DNA reads TGTGCCAGCTTAGGGGGCAGGTGGGACACTGAAGCTTTCTTT.

This CDR3 is CASSLLTEGWPTEAFF. As DNA, the CDR3 is TGTGCCAGCAGTTTACTAACGGAGGGCTGGCCCACTGAAGCTTTCTTT. The chain employs TRBV27 and TRBJ1-1; D uncertain. There are 16 residues in the CDR3. With 2 bases removed from V and 4 bases from J, the gap between germline ends came to 17 bases. The germline gives CDR1 MNHEY, CDR2 SMNVEV (reference sequence).

The chain links TRBV9 to TRBJ1-2; no reliable D call. Trimming removed 0 bases from V and 4 bases from J, with 19 bases in between. CDR1 and CDR2 from the germline V gene are SGDLS and YYNGEE. The length of the CDR3 is 17 residues. CDR3 in DNA: TGTGCCAGCAGCGTAGATCCCAAGCTCATCCTGGGCTATGGCTACACCTTC. It encodes CASSVDPKLILGYGYTF.

The chain combines TRBV5-4 with TRBJ2-7, with 8 bases identical to TRBD2. Per germline, CDR1 SGHNT and CDR2 YYREEE (reference sequence). Trimming cost V 0 bases and J 3 bases; bases outside gene matches: 11. The CDR3 covers 17 residues. CDR3 bases: TGTGCCAGCAGCTTGGCGGAAATAGCGGGACTGGGCTACGAGCAGTACTTC. Encoded protein: CASSLAEIAGLGYEQYF.

The chain employs TRBV9 and TRBJ2-4; 9 bases line up with TRBD1. V lost 3 bases to trimming and J lost 5 bases; unmatched junction nucleotides: 9. CDR1 and CDR2 from the germline V gene are SGDLS and YYNGEE. The CDR3 length is 16 residues. The CDR3 DNA reads TGTGCCAGCAGCGCGGACAGGGGTTTTGCCGAAAACATTCAGTACTTC. Translating it yields CASSADRGFAENIQYF.

V and J are TRBV5-4 and TRBJ2-5; no definite D call. The CDR3 has 14 residues. CDR1 and CDR2 from the germline V gene are SGHNT and YYREEE (reference sequence). Trimming removed 0 bases from V and 0 bases from J, with 6 bases in between. The CDR3 DNA is TGTGCCAGCAGCTTGGCCGGGTACCAAGAGACCCAGTACTTC. Amino acids: CASSLAGYQETQYF.

The gene calls are TRBV7-9 and TRBJ1-2; TRBD1 is a possible D gene (5 bases). The CDR3 is made up of 11 amino acids. The germline V gene has CDR1 SEHNR and CDR2 FQNEAQ (reference sequence). Trimming removed 9 bases at V and 8 bases at J, with 13 bases between. The CDR3 sequence: CASTRGWGYTF. The CDR3 nucleotides are TGTGCCAGTACCCGGGGGTGGGGCTACACCTTC.

The gene calls are TRBV4-2 and TRBJ2-7, with 9 positions matching TRBD2. Trimming at V came to 1 base and at J to 1 base, leaving 8 bases not matched to a gene. Germline V gene lookup returns CDR1 LGHNA and CDR2 YNFKEQ. CDR3 size: 17 residues. The CDR3 coding sequence is TGTGCCAGCAGCCAAGTGGGGGGGCTAGCGGGGTCCTACGAGCAGTACTTC. Its translation is CASSQVGGLAGSYEQYF.

The V call is TRBV28, the J call TRBJ2-1, with 13 nucleotides matching TRBD2. V shed 3 bases and J 7 bases; nucleotides not matched to a gene: 3. Germline V gives CDR1 MDHEN, CDR2 SYDVKM. The CDR3 length is 15 residues. CDR3 sequence (DNA): TGTGCCAGCAGTTTGGGGACTAGCGGGACGAATGAGCAGTTCTTC. Protein: CASSLGTSGTNEQFF.

V gene TRBV5-1 combines with J gene TRBJ2-3, with 10 bases aligning to TRBD2. This CDR3 is built from 16 residues. Trimming removed 2 bases from V and 2 bases from J; junction bases left unmatched: 5. CDR1 is SGHRS, CDR2 YFSETQ, per germline. The DNA for the CDR3 is TGCGCCAGCAGCTTTCTAGCGGGAGAGTACACAGATACGCAGTATTTT. Protein product: CASSFLAGEYTDTQYF.

J is TRBJ1-1 and V is TRBV7-9, with a tentative D call TRBD1 (5 bases). Germline CDR1 is SEHNR and CDR2 is FQNEAQ (reference sequence). This CDR3 is built from 15 residues. V lost 3 bases and J 3 bases, leaving 14 bases between the germline ends. CDR3 amino acids: CASSFPAEGDTEAFF. As DNA, the CDR3 is TGTGCCAGCAGCTTCCCGGCCGAAGGGGACACTGAAGCTTTCTTT.

The chain carries TRBV7-8 and TRBJ1-1, with no clear D. With 0 bases removed from V and 5 bases from J, the gap between germline ends came to 10 bases. The CDR3 extends over 14 amino acids. Germline V gene lookup returns CDR1 SGHVS and CDR2 FQNEAQ. CDR3 residues: CASSLAGSGTEAFF. The CDR3, as DNA: TGTGCCAGCAGCTTAGCCGGGTCGGGGACTGAAGCTTTCTTT.

The V gene is TRBV6-4, the J gene TRBJ2-2, with D unresolved. CDR1 MRHNA and CDR2 SNTAGT come from the germline V gene. This CDR3 is 13 amino acids long. V was clipped by 0 bases and J by 6 bases, with 5 bases between them. The CDR3 sequence: CASSDSLSGELFF. As DNA, the CDR3 is TGTGCCAGCAGTGACTCATTGTCCGGGGAGCTGTTTTTT.

This clone was picked up one time. The rearrangement joins TRBV9 to TRBJ2-1; D may match TRBD1 or TRBD2 (5 bases each). Germline lookup yields CDR1 SGDLS and CDR2 YYNGEE. V gave up 4 bases and J gave up 0 bases, with 17 bases separating them. This CDR3 is 17 amino acids long. CDR3 sequence: CASSYNRDANSYNEQFF. CDR3 DNA sequence: TGTGCCAGCAGCTATAACCGGGACGCCAACTCCTACAATGAGCAGTTCTTC.

Notes on this clone: Other DNA sequences from this sample encode an identical CDR3 as well. The CDR3 is CASSAGGDTQYF. DNA for the CDR3: TGTGCCAGCAGCGCGGGAGGAGATACGCAGTATTTT. V is TRBV9 and J is TRBJ2-3; 7 bases map to TRBD2. This CDR3 spans 12 amino acids. Germline CDR1 is SGDLS and CDR2 is YYNGEE. V was clipped by 3 bases and J by 5 bases; unmatched bases: 0.

The chain links TRBV7-9 to TRBJ2-6, with TRBD1 identical over 8 bases. CDR1 and CDR2 from the germline V gene are SEHNR and FQNEAQ (reference sequence). J was trimmed by 0 bases and V by 5 bases; bases with no gene match: 9. This CDR3 has 18 residues. CDR3 bases: TGTGCCAGCAGCACCCCGGGACAGGAGAGCTCTGGGGCCAACGTCCTGACTTTC. Amino acids: CASSTPGQESSGANVLTF. Together with reference TRBV7-9 and TRBJ2-6, the CDR3 gives the full variable domain: DTGVSQNPRHKITKRGQNVTFRCDPISEHNRLYWYRQTLGQGPEFLTYFQNEAQLEKSRLLSDRFSAERPKGSFSTLEIQRTEQGDSAMYLCASSTPGQESSGANVLTFGAGSRLTVL.

The rearrangement joins TRBV10-3 to TRBJ2-7; 11 nucleotides agree with TRBD2. The germline gives CDR1 ENHRY, CDR2 SYGVKD. V lost 2 bases to trimming and J lost 4 bases; unmatched junction nucleotides: 4. This CDR3 contains 15 residues. CDR3 nucleotides: TGTGCCATCAGTGAGCCCCGACTAGCGGGGTACGAGCAGTACTTC. Protein product: CAISEPRLAGYEQYF.

The V call is TRBV5-6, the J call TRBJ2-2, with 7 bases lining up with TRBD1. J lost 3 bases, V lost 5 bases, and 7 bases had no gene match. The CDR3 extends over 15 amino acids. CDR1 and CDR2 (germline): SGHDT, YYEEEE. This chain's CDR3 is CASRPGTEYTGELFF. The CDR3 coding sequence is TGTGCCAGCAGGCCCGGGACAGAGTACACCGGGGAGCTGTTTTTT.

With regard to this clone: The same CDR3 arises from other DNA sequences in this sample as well. The CDR3, as DNA: TGTGCCAGCAGCGTAGATTCAGGGTCCGAGCAGTACTTC. It translates to CASSVDSGSEQYF. The J gene is TRBJ2-7, the V gene TRBV9; D may be TRBD1 (5 bases). V lost 0 bases and J lost 6, with 10 bases in between. CDR1 and CDR2 (germline): SGDLS, YYNGEE. The CDR3 consists of 13 residues. The full variable domain, in which reference TRBV9 and TRBJ2-7 provide the parts outside the CDR3, is DSGVTQTPKHLITATGQRVTLRCSPRSGDLSVYWYQQSLDQGLQFLIQYYNGEERAKGNILERFSAQQFPDLHSELNLSSLELGDSALYFCASSVDSGSEQYFGPGTRLTVT.

This chain connects TRBV5-4 to TRBJ2-7; 7 bases agree with TRBD2. V lost 4 bases and J lost 6; bases outside the gene matches: 16. CDR1 and CDR2 from the germline V gene are SGHNT and YYREEE (reference sequence). This CDR3 has 16 amino acids. CDR3 bases: TGTGCCAGCAGCCCCCGGGGGGAGTGGGTACTAGGCGAGCAGTACTTC. This gives the protein CASSPRGEWVLGEQYF.

As for this clone: Different DNA sequences within this sample yield the same CDR3. The rearrangement joins TRBV7-9 to TRBJ2-7; a possible D gene is TRBD2 (5 bases). Trimming cost V 2 bases and J 5 bases, with 7 bases left between them. Germline V gives CDR1 SEHNR, CDR2 FQNEAQ (reference sequence). The CDR3 consists of 12 residues. CDR3 bases: TGTGCCAGCAGCTTATTCGGGGACGAGCAGTACTTC. As protein: CASSLFGDEQYF.

In the case of this clone: Other DNA sequences from this sample encode an identical CDR3 as well. The CDR3 bases are TGTGCCAGCAGCCCCGGGGGTTACGAGCAGTACTTC. This translates into CASSPGGYEQYF. The rearrangement links TRBV9 to TRBJ2-7, with a tentative D call TRBD2 (6 bases). The ends were cut back, 4 bases at V and 4 bases at J, with 9 bases in the middle. The CDR3 totals 12 residues. Germline V gene data show CDR1 as SGDLS and CDR2 as YYNGEE.

The chain joins TRBV19 to TRBJ1-1; tentatively, D is TRBD1 (5 bases). The germline CDR1 and CDR2 sequences are LNHDA and SQIVND (reference sequence). V lost 8 bases and J lost 4, with 20 bases in between. The CDR3 has 15 residues. The DNA for the CDR3 is TGTGCCAGTGGACAAGGGGCGGGGGATTCCACTGAAGCTTTCTTT. It is translated as CASGQGAGDSTEAFF.

The V gene is TRBV2, the J gene TRBJ2-7, with 7 bases aligning to TRBD1. The CDR3 contains 15 residues. CDR1 is SNHLY and CDR2 is FYNNEI in the germline V gene. V dropped 2 bases and J dropped 3; count of bases not matched to a gene: 7. The CDR3 here is CASSERMTGYYEQYF. The CDR3 DNA reads as TGTGCCAGCAGTGAAAGGATGACAGGGTACTACGAGCAGTACTTC. The variable domain in full, with the rest retrieved from reference TRBV2 and TRBJ2-7, is EPEVTQTPSHQVTQMGQEVILRCVPISNHLYFYWYRQILGQKVEFLVSFYNNEISEKSEIFDDQFSVERPDGSNFTLKIRSTKLEDSAMYFCASSERMTGYYEQYFGPGTRLTVT.